Presented here are 22 T cell receptor beta chains from one specimen sequenced in a study of tumor-infiltrating lymphocytes in primary liver carcinoma. Blood RNA originated from unsorted whole blood, with germline DNA additionally extracted. The input was approximately 0.45 ug total RNA; TCR beta cDNA was made from it with a constant-region primer. Slightly modified ARM-PCR, run as three nested multiplex PCR rounds, produced the TCR beta libraries. It was with TRBV1-TRBV30 forward primers and a C-beta reverse primer that the first two PCR rounds were run, at approximately 10 cycles each. A single record per CDR3 protein comes from TCRdb applying MiXCR to the multiplex PCR reads. The top ten clones hold roughly 6.5% of a sample with about 350,000 distinct CDR3 sequences, around 60% of them seen once. Sequenced input: peripheral blood. The source of these receptors is a man in his forties with primary liver carcinoma and hepatitis B virus infection.

This clonotype turned up a few times. The chain is built from TRBV5-5 and TRBJ2-1; 9 nucleotides match TRBD2. The CDR3 loop spans 18 amino acids. The germline CDR1 and CDR2 sequences are SGHKS and YYEKEE (reference sequence). V dropped 0 bases and J dropped 4; count of bases not matched to a gene: 11. This chain's CDR3 is CASSLGGGGSGRYNEQFF. The CDR3 DNA is TGTGCCAGCAGCTTGGGGGGCGGGGGTAGCGGGAGATACAATGAGCAGTTCTTC.

This clonotype has ten or more counts. Being one base from a much bigger clone, this may be a read error. J is TRBJ2-3 and V is TRBV11-2, with 9 bases fitting TRBD2. Germline CDR1 and CDR2: SGHAT and FQNNGV. V was clipped by 3 bases and J by 5 bases; unmatched bases: 15. The CDR3 spans 18 residues. CDR3 bases: TGTGCCAGCAGCTTCTTCCTGAGTGGCGGGAGGGCCGTAGATACGCAGTATTTT. It encodes CASSFFLSGGRAVDTQYF.

With respect to this clonotype: At one end, the junction sequence differs from germline, possibly due to a read error. The V gene is TRBV4-1, the J gene TRBJ2-2, with a tentative D call TRBD2 (6 bases). Germline V lookup: CDR1 MGHRA, CDR2 YSYEKL. CDR3 length: 16 amino acids. Written as DNA, the CDR3 is TGCGCCAGCAGCCAAAGTCGGCTAGCGAACACCGGGGAGATGTTTTTT. Translating it yields CASSQSRLANTGEMFF.

V and J are TRBV6-2 or TRBV6-3 and TRBJ1-2; D unresolved. This CDR3 has 10 residues. CDR1 and CDR2 from the germline V gene are MNHEY and SVGEGT. Trimming cost V 5 bases and J 8 bases, with 6 bases left between them. CDR3 protein: CASSHGGYTF. CDR3 nucleotides: TGTGCCAGCAGTCATGGAGGCTACACCTTC.

In the case of this clonotype: This clone may be a read error of a much larger clone one base away. The CDR3 does not close with the conserved phenylalanine or tryptophan, likely indicating a read error. The chain joins TRBV4-1 to TRBJ1-1, with no clear D. Germline values: CDR1 MGHRA, CDR2 YSYEKL. V was clipped by 2 bases and J by 2 bases, with 9 bases between them. The CDR3 runs 14 residues. Here the CDR3 reads CASSQFSRNTEAFY. CDR3 DNA sequence: TGCGCCAGCAGCCAATTTTCCCGAAACACTGAAGCTTTCTAT.

As concerns this clonotype: This could be a read error, since a much larger clone is one nucleotide away. The V gene is TRBV11-1, the J gene TRBJ2-7; 11 positions agree with TRBD1. This CDR3 region has 13 residues. CDR1 is SGHAT, CDR2 FQDESV, per germline (reference sequence). CDR3 DNA: TGTGTCAGCAACCCCGGGACAGGGGGCGAGCAGTACTTC. Its protein is CVSNPGTGGEQYF.

Details on this clonotype: A read error is possible here, since a much larger clone lies one base away. This sequence joins TRBV5-4 and TRBJ2-5, with TRBD2 matching over 14 bases. This CDR3 comprises 16 residues. Germline V gene sequence: CDR1 SGHNT, CDR2 YYREEE (reference sequence). The CDR3 DNA is TGTGTCAGCAGCCGCCCGGGACTAGCGGGAGCAGAGACCCAGTACTTC. Translated: CVSSRPGLAGAETQYF.

This clonotype was detected only a few times. The chain carries TRBV4-1 and TRBJ1-1, with 7 nucleotides matching TRBD1. The germline V gene encodes CDR1 MGHRA and CDR2 YSYEKL. The V segment lost 7 bases and the J segment 0 bases; nucleotides outside the gene matches: 11. The CDR3 consists of 16 residues. The CDR3 bases are TGCGCCAGCAATCGGGAGACAGGGTTAATGAACACTGAAGCTTTCTTT. Protein: CASNRETGLMNTEAFF.

Details on this clonotype: The junction shows a germline mismatch at one end, possibly a read error. The chain combines TRBV11-1 with TRBJ2-1; D possibly corresponds to TRBD2 (5 bases). Germline-derived CDR1 and CDR2 are SGHAT and FQDESV (reference sequence). The CDR3 is made up of 15 amino acids. CDR3 sequence: CVSSLGIGLFNEQFF. The CDR3 region has the DNA TGTGTCAGCAGCCTCGGGATAGGCCTCTTCAATGAGCAGTTCTTC. Complete variable domain (other parts from reference TRBV11-1 and TRBJ2-1): EAEVAQSPRYKITEKSQAVAFWCDPISGHATLYWYRQILGQGPELLVQFQDESVVDDSQLPKDRFSAERLKGVDSTLKIQPAELGDSAMYLCVSSLGIGLFNEQFFGPGTRLTVL.

On this clonotype: A clone one base away is much larger, so this may be a read error. The chain recombines TRBV29-1 with TRBJ2-4, with D uncertain. The V and J ends lost 6 bases and 3 bases respectively, with 21 bases between them. Germline V gives CDR1 SQVTM, CDR2 ANQGSEA. This CDR3 has 16 amino acids. The CDR3 region has the DNA TGCAGCGTCGTACTTGGGTCGTTTACAAGCAAAAACATTCAGTACTTC. This codes for CSVVLGSFTSKNIQYF.

A note on this clonotype: This CDR3 is missing its conserved last phenylalanine or tryptophan, likely due to a read error. The CDR3 DNA reads as TGTGCCAGCAGCTTGGATGGTGACACAGATACGCAGTATATT. Translated, it gives CASSLDGDTDTQYI. The chain has TRBV11-2 and TRBJ2-3; D remains ambiguous. The germline gives CDR1 SGHAT, CDR2 FQNNGV. The CDR3 loop spans 14 amino acids. V lost 3 bases and J 2 bases, leaving 9 bases between the germline ends.

The V call is TRBV11-3, the J call TRBJ2-3; D unclear. Germline lookup yields CDR1 SGHNT and CDR2 YENEEA. This CDR3 comprises 13 residues. V lost 0 bases and J 13 bases, leaving 14 bases between the germline ends. DNA for the CDR3: TGTGCCAGCAGCTTAGACCGCACAGATATGGAGTATTTT. Translation: CASSLDRTDMEYF.

The gene calls are TRBV6-2 or TRBV6-3 and TRBJ2-1, with 9 bases that match TRBD2. Germline trimming cut 6 bases from V and 6 bases from J; bases unmatched to any gene: 12. CDR3 length: 16 residues. Per the germline V gene, CDR1 is MNHEY and CDR2 is SVGEGT. CDR3 protein: CASSPSHSGSGNEQFF. In DNA form, the CDR3 reads TGTGCCAGCAGCCCCAGTCATAGCGGGAGCGGCAATGAGCAGTTCTTC.

Of note for this clonotype: An end of the junction differs from the germline gene, which may be a read error. J is TRBJ2-1 and V is TRBV6-1; D is ambiguous. The CDR3 totals 13 residues. Germline-derived CDR1 and CDR2 are MNHNS and SASEGT. CDR3 residues: CATSESGPNEQFF. The CDR3 DNA sequence: TGTGCCACCAGTGAGTCCGGTCCCAATGAGCAGTTCTTC.

Remarks on this clonotype: A clone one base away is much larger, so this may be a read error. The chain has TRBV12-3 or TRBV12-4 and TRBJ2-7, with D perhaps TRBD2 (6 bases). The ends were cut back, 7 bases at V and 2 bases at J, with 24 bases in the middle. This CDR3 spans 17 amino acids. The CDR3 DNA reads as TGTGCCAGCAACCTTCCGGAGGGAGCGCACCACCCCTACGAGCAGTACTTC. Protein: CASNLPEGAHHPYEQYF.

As concerns this clonotype: One end of the junction is discordant with germline, which a read error may explain. The chain links TRBV7-9 to TRBJ1-5, with a weak D call TRBD1 (5 bases). The CDR3 contains 17 residues. Germline V gene lookup returns CDR1 SEHNR and CDR2 FQNEAQ (reference sequence). The CDR3 DNA is TGTGCCAGCAGCTTAGCGACCGGGGCCCTTCATAATCAGCCCCAGCTTTTT. Its protein is CASSLATGALHNQPQLF.

This chain links TRBV11-2 with TRBJ2-3; 8 bases match TRBD1. CDR1 is SGHAT and CDR2 is FQNNGV in the germline V gene. Trimming took 5 bases from V and 5 from J; bases not matched to a gene: 6. The CDR3 is 14 amino acids. CDR3 DNA sequence: TGTGCCAGCAGCCTGGACAGGGAGGTAGATACGCAGTATTTT. It is translated as CASSLDREVDTQYF.

As concerns this clonotype: A junction boundary mismatches the germline segment, possibly from a read error. V is TRBV5-4 and J is TRBJ2-1; D is uncertain. CDR3 length: 14 residues. Germline CDR1 and CDR2: SGHNT and YYREEE (reference sequence). CDR3: CASSLASALNEQSF. DNA for the CDR3: TGTGCCAGCAGCTTGGCGAGTGCTCTGAATGAGCAATCCTTC.

This clonotype was counted at least ten times. This chain connects TRBV29-1 to TRBJ1-1; 11 bases map to TRBD1. This CDR3 contains 14 residues. Germline V gene data show CDR1 as SQVTM and CDR2 as ANQGSEA. J gave up 4 bases and V 5 bases, and 6 bases lay outside the gene matches. The CDR3 sequence is CSVRTGGFFTEAFF. The CDR3 nucleotides are TGCAGCGTTAGGACAGGGGGCTTTTTCACTGAAGCTTTCTTT.

This clonotype has a handful of counts. This sequence joins TRBV5-4 and TRBJ2-3, with 9 nucleotides matching TRBD2. This CDR3 comprises 14 residues. Trimming took 7 bases from V and 2 from J; bases not matched to a gene: 5. Per germline, CDR1 SGHNT and CDR2 YYREEE (reference sequence). The chain's CDR3 is CASSSSGNTDTQYF. The CDR3 DNA follows: TGTGCCAGCTCCTCTAGCGGGAACACAGATACGCAGTATTTT.

This clonotype was observed a few times. J is TRBJ1-2 and V is TRBV2; D remains unclear. V lost 6 bases and J lost 6, with 8 bases in between. The CDR3 consists of 11 residues. Germline assignment: CDR1 SNHLY and CDR2 FYNNEI. This CDR3 is CASRVSDGYTF. CDR3 coding DNA: TGTGCCAGCAGAGTGTCTGATGGCTACACCTTC. Full variable domain (missing parts from reference TRBV2 and TRBJ1-2): EPEVTQTPSHQVTQMGQEVILRCVPISNHLYFYWYRQILGQKVEFLVSFYNNEISEKSEIFDDQFSVERPDGSNFTLKIRSTKLEDSAMYFCASRVSDGYTFGSGTRLTVV.

As to this clonotype: A much larger clone differs by one base, so this may be a read error. The CDR3 spells CANSLGQDTDTQYF. CDR3 nucleotide sequence: TGCGCCAACAGCCTCGGACAGGACACAGATACGCAGTATTTT. V and J are TRBV4-1 and TRBJ2-3; TRBD1 matches 7 bases. CDR3 size: 14 residues. Germline V lookup: CDR1 MGHRA, CDR2 YSYEKL.